What follows are 32 T cell receptor beta chains derived from one specimen sequenced in a study of CD8+ T cells in alopecia areata. After isolation, RNA underwent reverse transcription to generate cDNA as the sequencing template. The data were produced by immunoSEQ multiplex PCR, yet TCRdb's version contains in-frame clones alone and is incomplete. This sample yields 150,000 or so clones, of which around 86% are seen a single time; more than 12% belongs to the top ten. This specimen consisted of CD8+ T cells sorted from blood, obtained at week 0. Source of these receptors: a human donor with alopecia areata.

The chain employs TRBV4-1 and TRBJ2-1; the D gene is possibly TRBD1 (5 bases). CDR1 MGHRA and CDR2 YSYEKL come from the germline V gene. The V end lost 0 bases, the J end lost 3 bases, and 15 bases lay between the germline ends. CDR3 length: 17 residues. This CDR3 reads CASSQDPSQDIYNEQFF. CDR3 sequence (DNA): TGCGCCAGCAGCCAAGACCCTAGTCAGGACATCTACAATGAGCAGTTCTTC.

The rearrangement links TRBV7-6 to TRBJ2-6, with D unresolved. V was cut by 5 bases and J by 4 bases, with 0 bases left in between. The CDR3 extends over 11 amino acids. Germline lookup yields CDR1 SGHVS and CDR2 FNYEAQ. CDR3 sequence (DNA): TGTGCCAGCAGCGGGGCCAACGTCCTGACTTTC. Its protein product is CASSGANVLTF.

The chain has TRBV7-2 and TRBJ2-1; TRBD2 matches 11 bases. Losses at the gene ends were 4 bases for V and 6 bases for J; bases not matched to a gene: 8. Germline loops: CDR1 SGHTA, CDR2 FQGNSA. The CDR3 has 16 amino acids. CDR3 residues: CASSSAPTSGVNEQFF. The CDR3 nucleotides are TGTGCCAGCAGCTCCGCCCCGACTAGCGGGGTCAATGAGCAGTTCTTC.

The chain joins TRBV25-1 to TRBJ2-2; D uncertain. There are 12 residues in the CDR3. Germline values: CDR1 MGHDK, CDR2 SYGVNS. With 1 base removed from V and 8 bases from J, the gap between germline ends came to 5 bases. DNA for the CDR3: TGTGCCAGCAGTGAATTAACAGGGGAGCTGTTTTTT. Encoded protein: CASSELTGELFF.

The V call is TRBV29-1, the J call TRBJ2-1; the D is unclear. The CDR3 loop spans 14 amino acids. Germline V gene lookup returns CDR1 SQVTM and CDR2 ANQGSEA. V lost 0 bases and J lost 7, with 13 bases in between. For the CDR3, the DNA is TGCAGCGTTGAAGACTTTCGGAGTGCAAATGAGCAGTTCTTC. Residues: CSVEDFRSANEQFF.

V and J are TRBV27 and TRBJ2-7; a weak D match, TRBD2 (5 bases). V was clipped by 3 bases and J by 7 bases, with 10 bases between them. CDR1 is MNHEY, CDR2 SMNVEV, per germline (reference sequence). The CDR3 is 12 residues long. The DNA of the CDR3 is TGTGCCAGCAGTTTGATTTCGGGGGAGCAGTACTTC. Its translation is CASSLISGEQYF.

V is TRBV29-1 and J is TRBJ1-1; no firm D call. Germline V gene sequence: CDR1 SQVTM, CDR2 ANQGSEA. Trimming pared 1 base from V and 5 bases from J, leaving 8 bases between. There are 12 residues in the CDR3. Written as DNA, the CDR3 is TGCAGCGTTGAAGGCAGAGGGACTGAAGCTTTCTTT. This sequence encodes CSVEGRGTEAFF.

This clone was found a few times. This chain uses TRBV6-4 with TRBJ2-1, with D unclear. The CDR3 contains 15 residues. The V end lost 0 bases, the J end lost 0 bases, and 6 bases lay between the germline ends. Germline values: CDR1 MRHNA, CDR2 SNTAGT. CDR3 sequence: CASSDSASSYNEQFF. CDR3 bases: TGTGCCAGCAGTGACTCGGCTAGCTCCTACAATGAGCAGTTCTTC.

The chain carries TRBV19 and TRBJ2-3; D is ambiguous. The CDR3 is 13 residues long. Trimming left V 10 bases short and J 5 bases short, with 16 bases between. Germline CDR1 is LNHDA and CDR2 is SQIVND (reference sequence). The CDR3 region is CATRPEPEDTQYF. The CDR3 coding sequence is TGTGCCACCCGCCCGGAACCCGAAGATACGCAGTATTTT.

Details on this clone: A read error may account for a junction end that differs from germline. The rearrangement joins TRBV25-1 to TRBJ2-7; D is unclear. This CDR3 spans 11 amino acids. Germline CDR1 reads MGHDK; CDR2 reads SYGVNS. CDR3 bases: TGTGCCAGCAGTGAAGGCGGTGATAGGAACTTC. It encodes CASSEGGDRNF.

This sequence joins TRBV7-9 and TRBJ2-1, with D possibly TRBD2 on 5 matching bases. The V and J ends lost 1 base and 9 bases respectively, with 10 bases between them. The length of the CDR3 is 13 residues. Per germline, CDR1 SEHNR and CDR2 FQNEAQ (reference sequence). The CDR3 loop reads CASSLEPRGEQFF. The CDR3 region has the DNA TGTGCCAGCAGCTTAGAGCCCCGGGGTGAGCAGTTCTTC.

The rearrangement uses TRBV5-4 and TRBJ2-2, with unresolved D. Looked up from germline, CDR1 is SGHNT and CDR2 is YYREEE (reference sequence). CDR3 length: 12 residues. Between the trimmed V and J ends, which lost 4 bases and 5 bases, there was a span of 6 bases. CDR3 region: CASSPSTGELFF. As DNA, the CDR3 is TGTGCCAGCAGCCCGTCTACCGGGGAGCTGTTTTTT.

In regard to this clone: At the DNA level, this CDR3 is encoded by other sequences in the same sample as well. J is TRBJ1-1 and V is TRBV9; D unclear. Between the trimmed V and J ends, which lost 3 bases and 1 base, there was a span of 10 bases. This CDR3 is built from 14 residues. Per germline, CDR1 SGDLS and CDR2 YYNGEE. CDR3 bases: TGTGCCAGCAGCGAAAAGGACGGGAACACTGAAGCTTTCTTT. It is translated as CASSEKDGNTEAFF.

This chain links TRBV27 with TRBJ1-2, with TRBD1 matching 10 bases. The germline V gene encodes CDR1 MNHEY and CDR2 SMNVEV (reference sequence). The CDR3 covers 14 residues. With 6 bases clipped from V and 4 bases from J, the junction kept 5 bases outside the gene matches. CDR3 DNA: TGTGCCAGCAGCGAGACAGGGGGCAGCTATGGCTACACCTTC. Translation: CASSETGGSYGYTF.

The chain recombines TRBV7-9 with TRBJ2-3; no reliable D call. V shed 5 bases and J shed 2 bases, with 8 bases lying between them. The CDR3 contains 13 residues. The germline CDR1 and CDR2 sequences are SEHNR and FQNEAQ (reference sequence). The CDR3 nucleotides read TGTGCCAGCAGCCCGAGCACCACAGATACGCAGTATTTT. As protein: CASSPSTTDTQYF.

The chain carries TRBV11-2 and TRBJ2-1; no clear D. The length of the CDR3 is 16 residues. Germline V gene lookup returns CDR1 SGHAT and CDR2 FQNNGV. The germline V and J ends were trimmed by 0 bases and 2 bases, with 11 bases remaining between them. CDR3 sequence reads: CASSLEHGGAYNEQFF. The DNA for the CDR3 is TGTGCCAGCAGCTTAGAACATGGCGGTGCCTACAATGAGCAGTTCTTC.

The count of this clone is one. Other DNA sequences in this specimen translate into the identical CDR3. The gene calls are TRBV15 and TRBJ1-1, with D tentatively TRBD1 (5 bases). The CDR3 spans 16 residues. Germline V gene data show CDR1 as LNHNV and CDR2 as YYDKDF (reference sequence). Trimming shortened V by 0 bases and J by 1 base, and 12 bases separated the two germline ends. This CDR3 reads CATSRDWRGTNTEAFF. CDR3 DNA: TGTGCCACCAGCAGAGATTGGCGGGGGACGAACACTGAAGCTTTCTTT.

This rearrangement joins TRBV5-1 to TRBJ2-3; 8 nucleotides agree with TRBD1. Germline CDR1 SGHRS, CDR2 YFSETQ. This CDR3 has 15 amino acids. Trimming removed 4 bases from V and 4 bases from J; junction bases left unmatched: 8. This CDR3 reads CASSTGQGYADTQYF. The CDR3 nucleotides are TGCGCCAGCAGCACCGGACAGGGCTATGCAGATACGCAGTATTTT.

This chain links TRBV27 with TRBJ1-5; D remains unclear. CDR1 MNHEY and CDR2 SMNVEV come from the germline V gene (reference sequence). The CDR3 contains 15 residues. Trimming took off 7 bases at V and 0 bases at J, with 13 bases between the two ends. CDR3 nucleotides: TGTGCCAGCAACCCCTCAGCATATAGCAATCAGCCCCAGCATTTT. Translating it yields CASNPSAYSNQPQHF.

The rearrangement links TRBV5-1 to TRBJ2-1; 10 bases fit TRBD2. V lost 0 bases and J lost 0; bases outside the gene matches: 6. The germline V gene has CDR1 SGHRS and CDR2 YFSETQ. The CDR3 is 18 residues long. CDR3 in amino acids: CASSLGLAGESSYNEQFF. The CDR3 region has the DNA TGCGCCAGCAGCTTGGGGCTAGCGGGGGAGAGCTCCTACAATGAGCAGTTCTTC.

This rearrangement joins TRBV7-6 to TRBJ2-7, with 7 bases matching TRBD2. The trim removed 4 bases at V and 5 bases at J, leaving 8 bases unmatched. The CDR3 is 14 amino acids. In germline, CDR1 is SGHVS, CDR2 FNYEAQ. The CDR3 sequence is CASSSLREGDEQYF. The DNA of the CDR3 is TGTGCCAGCAGCTCCCTGAGGGAGGGAGACGAGCAGTACTTC.

The rearrangement links TRBV30 to TRBJ2-1; the match to TRBD2 covers 9 bases. The germline V gene has CDR1 GTSNPN and CDR2 SVGIG (reference sequence). CDR3 length: 14 amino acids. V shed 5 bases and J 8 bases; nucleotides not matched to a gene: 10. CDR3 in DNA: TGTGCCTGGGAGGCGGGGGGGCAGTGGTATGAGCAGTTCTTC. The encoded protein is CAWEAGGQWYEQFF.

V is TRBV5-1 and J is TRBJ1-5; D may be TRBD1 (6 bases). V was pared by 0 bases and J by 1 base, with 11 bases between. The CDR3 sequence is 16 residues long. Germline V lookup: CDR1 SGHRS, CDR2 YFSETQ. CDR3 coding DNA: TGCGCCAGCAGCTTGGAACCAGGGGCAAGCAATCAGCCCCAGCATTTT. Protein: CASSLEPGASNQPQHF.

The chain links TRBV14 to TRBJ2-7, with 11 bases lining up with TRBD1. Germline values: CDR1 SGHDN, CDR2 FVKESK. This CDR3 region has 14 residues. Trimming took 5 bases from V and 3 from J; bases not matched to a gene: 3. The CDR3 loop reads CASSSGTGGYEQYF. The CDR3 bases are TGTGCCAGCAGCTCCGGGACAGGGGGCTACGAGCAGTACTTC.

This chain links TRBV30 with TRBJ2-4, with D uncertain. The CDR3 extends over 16 amino acids. Germline V CDR1 and CDR2: GTSNPN, SVGIG (reference sequence). V was pared by 0 bases and J by 3 bases, with 15 bases between. DNA of the CDR3: TGTGCCTGGAGTGTACGGTGGCAGTACGGCAAAAACATTCAGTACTTC. This encodes CAWSVRWQYGKNIQYF.

The genes are TRBV29-1 and TRBJ2-7; no firm D call. The CDR3 covers 15 residues. Germline CDR1 is SQVTM and CDR2 is ANQGSEA. The V gene lost 1 base and the J gene lost 0 bases, with 13 bases spanning the gap. The CDR3 reads CSVEAWAVSSYEQYF. The CDR3 DNA follows: TGCAGCGTTGAAGCGTGGGCAGTCAGCTCCTACGAGCAGTACTTC.

The V and J genes are TRBV5-1 and TRBJ1-1, with a possible D match to TRBD1 (6 bases). V dropped 3 bases and J dropped 5 bases, with 14 bases sitting between them. Germline V gene lookup returns CDR1 SGHRS and CDR2 YFSETQ. The CDR3 runs 14 residues. The CDR3 DNA sequence: TGCGCCAGCAGCTGGGGGGACAAGGAGACTGAAGCTTTCTTT. This sequence encodes CASSWGDKETEAFF.

The V and J genes are TRBV6-5 and TRBJ2-1; TRBD1 is a possible D gene (5 bases). The CDR3 totals 13 residues. From germline, CDR1 is MNHEY and CDR2 SVGAGI. The V end was cut by 6 bases, the J end by 6 bases, with 12 bases between. As DNA, the CDR3 is TGTGCCAGCAGCAGAGCTGGGGCCAATGAGCAGTTCTTC. It codes for CASSRAGANEQFF.

This clone has only a few counts. The chain couples TRBV5-4 to TRBJ2-7; TRBD2 matches 8 bases. Unmatched junction bases numbered 5, after V lost 3 bases and J lost 0 bases. The CDR3 is 15 residues long. Germline assignment: CDR1 SGHNT and CDR2 YYREEE (reference sequence). CDR3 DNA sequence: TGTGCCAGCAGCTCACCGGGAGGGAGCTCCTACGAGCAGTACTTC. Its translation is CASSSPGGSSYEQYF.

The J gene is TRBJ2-3, the V gene TRBV9, with D perhaps TRBD2 (5 bases). The CDR3 is made up of 12 amino acids. CDR1 SGDLS and CDR2 YYNGEE come from the germline V gene. V dropped 0 bases and J dropped 7 bases, with 6 bases sitting between them. CDR3 sequence: CASSVGGNTQYF. DNA of the CDR3: TGTGCCAGCAGCGTAGGAGGGAATACGCAGTATTTT. The variable domain in full, completed from reference TRBV9 and TRBJ2-3, reads DSGVTQTPKHLITATGQRVTLRCSPRSGDLSVYWYQQSLDQGLQFLIQYYNGEERAKGNILERFSAQQFPDLHSELNLSSLELGDSALYFCASSVGGNTQYFGPGTRLTVL.

Details on this clone: A read error may account for a junction end that differs from germline. The gene calls are TRBV7-7 and TRBJ1-1; no clear D. The germline gives CDR1 SSHAT, CDR2 FNYEAQ (reference sequence). This CDR3 has 13 residues. CDR3 loop: CASSLALGAEAFF. CDR3 sequence (DNA): TGTGCTAGCAGCTTAGCGCTAGGAGCTGAAGCTTTCTTT.

The rearrangement joins TRBV6-5 to TRBJ1-1; D not resolved. CDR3 length: 15 amino acids. V was clipped by 0 bases and J by 1 base, with 9 bases between them. Germline-derived CDR1 and CDR2 are MNHEY and SVGAGI. The CDR3 DNA sequence: TGTGCCAGCAGTTACTCAGGACCTTCGAACACTGAAGCTTTCTTT. It codes for CASSYSGPSNTEAFF.